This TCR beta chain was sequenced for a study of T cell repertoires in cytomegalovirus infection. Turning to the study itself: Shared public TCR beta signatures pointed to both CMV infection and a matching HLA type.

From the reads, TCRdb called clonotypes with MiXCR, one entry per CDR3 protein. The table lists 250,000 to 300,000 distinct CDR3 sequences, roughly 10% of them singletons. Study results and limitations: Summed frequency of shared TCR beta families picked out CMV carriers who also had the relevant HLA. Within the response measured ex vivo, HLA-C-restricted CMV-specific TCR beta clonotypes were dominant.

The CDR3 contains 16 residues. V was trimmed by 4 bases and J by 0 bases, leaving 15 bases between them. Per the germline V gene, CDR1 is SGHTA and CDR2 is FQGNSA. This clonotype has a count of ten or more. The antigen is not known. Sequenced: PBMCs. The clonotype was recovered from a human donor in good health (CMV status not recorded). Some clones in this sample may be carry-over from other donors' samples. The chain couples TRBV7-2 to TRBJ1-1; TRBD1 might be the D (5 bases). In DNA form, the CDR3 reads TGTGCCAGCAGCTCTGTCGGGGGGTCCCTGAACACTGAAGCTTTCTTT. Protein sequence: CASSSVGGSLNTEAFF. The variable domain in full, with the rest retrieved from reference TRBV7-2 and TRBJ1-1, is GAGVSQSPSNKVTEKGKDVELRCDPISGHTALYWYRQSLGQGLEFLIYFQGNSAPDKSGLPSDRFSAERTGGSVSTLTIQRTQQEDSAVYLCASSSVGGSLNTEAFFGQGTRLTVV.